This TCR beta chain was profiled in a study of T cell responses to AZD1222 COVID-19 vaccine (dated by TCRdb to about 2021). As for the study more broadly: TCR sequencing was performed for 230 to 250 trial participants, of whom about 200 were given two doses of AZD1222 and around 26 were given two doses of MenACWY control vaccine. Trial participants were enrolled into age subgroups of 18-55, 56-69 and 70-plus years, which contained about 150, 27 and 61 TCR-sequenced participants, respectively.

As regards this clone: The target of this receptor is not known. Base-call qualities are not available, and no considerably larger clone is one nucleotide away.

In the paper's terms, the time point label means: about 28 days (+/-7) after the second vaccine dose. AZD1222 recipients with second doses at about 4 weeks or about 12 weeks were pooled, because spike-specific TCR depth and breadth did not differ between schedules. Samples from vaccinated people were obtained from the UK trials COV001 and COV002, which included a single-blind randomized controlled phase 2/3 trial of AZD1222 (ChAdOx1 nCoV-19) in healthy adults. For TCRbeta chain sequencing, PBMC samples from trial participants were taken at day 0 and at day 28 after the second dose. The paper as a whole reports these results and caveats: Because no day 14 peak-response samples were available, repertoires were characterized only after the peak T cell response. Epitopes outside the regions mutated in the B.1.351 and B.1.1.7 variants were reportedly recognized by nearly half of the unique spike-specific TCRs. After two AZD1222 doses, both the breadth and the depth of spike-specific TCRs were significantly higher than at day 0 and than in MenACWY recipients. Most participants were white British and females outnumbered males, and the authors suggested that clonal diversity may have been underestimated. Only 5 to 7 AZD1222 recipients were SARS-CoV-2 seropositive at baseline, limiting conclusions about previously exposed vaccinees. The whole spike protein was spanned by vaccine-associated CD4 TCRs, and dominant responses were seen in regions 160-218 and 743-854. The 56-69-year group was small, and its depth increase did not reach significance, likely because of low power.

The CDR3 regions of human TCRbeta chains were analyzed by immunosequencing. Processing in the source paper ran as follows. TCRs in the repertoires were compared against a reference library of SARS-CoV-2-specific TCRs that had been generated with the MIRA antigen-specificity platform. Breadth meant the fraction of unique TCRs that were SARS-CoV-2-associated, whereas depth meant the fraction of total T cells that were SARS-CoV-2-associated. Using the MIRA data, every spike-specific TCR was mapped to the spike region that the TCR reacted to and assigned to either a CD4 or a CD8 class. Log10-transformed breadth and depth values were compared by one-way ANOVA with Sidak's multiple comparisons tests. In TCRdb, the immuneACCESS table is reduced to in-frame sequences with V and J assigned. These tables do not hold every clone; where another copy was compared, an unresolved V gene accounts for under half, and the others remain unexplained. That table gives V, J and clone size, and the DNA gave D and trimming. The sample has over 150,000 clones on record, almost 90% of them singletons. Of the sample, around a tenth is held by the ten largest clones.

The source of this sequence is an adult who received the AZD1222 COVID-19 vaccine. The material sequenced was peripheral blood, taken 28 days after the second AZD1222 dose.

The CDR3 amino acid sequence is: CASNRGEKGTEAFF. The bases are TGTGCCAGCAACCGAGGTGAAAAAGGGACTGAAGCTTTCTTT. The sequence is built from TRBV5-8 and TRBJ1-1, with the D gene too uncertain to name. Relative to germline, V is 6 bases shorter and J is 5 bases shorter, with 17 bases between their ends. The CDR3, cysteine through phenylalanine, is 14 amino acids long. Only CDR3 DNA is held: 42 bases, read in frame from base 1. The germline V gene sets CDR1 to SGHTS and CDR2 to YDEGEE.